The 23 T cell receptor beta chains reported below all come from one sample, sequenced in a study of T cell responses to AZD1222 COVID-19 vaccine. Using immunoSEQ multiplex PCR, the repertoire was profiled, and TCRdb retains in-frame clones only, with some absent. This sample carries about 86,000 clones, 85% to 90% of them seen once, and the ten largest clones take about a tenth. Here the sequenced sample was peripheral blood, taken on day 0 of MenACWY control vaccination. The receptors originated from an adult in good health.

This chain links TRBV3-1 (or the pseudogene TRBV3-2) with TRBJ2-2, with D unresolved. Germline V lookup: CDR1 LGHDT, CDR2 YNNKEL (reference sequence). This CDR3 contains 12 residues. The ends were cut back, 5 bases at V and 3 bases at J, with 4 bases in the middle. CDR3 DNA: TGTGCCAGCAGCTACCACACCGGGGAGCTGTTTTTT. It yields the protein CASSYHTGELFF.

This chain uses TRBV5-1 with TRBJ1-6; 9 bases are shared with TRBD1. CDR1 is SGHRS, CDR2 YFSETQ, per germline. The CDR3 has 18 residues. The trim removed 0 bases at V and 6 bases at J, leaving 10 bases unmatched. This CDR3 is CASSLDPGQGFGNSPLHF. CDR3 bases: TGCGCCAGCAGCTTGGATCCGGGACAGGGCTTCGGTAATTCACCCCTCCACTTT.

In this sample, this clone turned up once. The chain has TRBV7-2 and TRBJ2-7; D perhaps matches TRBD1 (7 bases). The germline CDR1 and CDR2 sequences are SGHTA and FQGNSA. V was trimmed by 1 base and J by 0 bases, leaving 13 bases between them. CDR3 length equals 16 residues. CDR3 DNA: TGTGCCAGCAGCTTAGGCGGGACAGAAAGCTCCTACGAGCAGTACTTC. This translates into CASSLGGTESSYEQYF.

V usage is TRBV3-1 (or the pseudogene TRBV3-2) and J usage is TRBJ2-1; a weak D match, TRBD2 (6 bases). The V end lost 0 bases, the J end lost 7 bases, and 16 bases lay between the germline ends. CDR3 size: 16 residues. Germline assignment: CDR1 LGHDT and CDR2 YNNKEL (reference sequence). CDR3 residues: CASSQERLVPPNEQFF. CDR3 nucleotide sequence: TGTGCCAGCAGCCAAGAACGACTAGTCCCCCCAAATGAGCAGTTCTTC.

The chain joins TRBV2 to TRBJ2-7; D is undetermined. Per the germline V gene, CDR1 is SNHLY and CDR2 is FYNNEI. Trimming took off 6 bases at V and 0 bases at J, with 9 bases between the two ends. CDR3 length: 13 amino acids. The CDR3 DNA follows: TGTGCCAGCAGGCCCCCTAGCTCCTACGAGCAGTACTTC. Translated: CASRPPSSYEQYF.

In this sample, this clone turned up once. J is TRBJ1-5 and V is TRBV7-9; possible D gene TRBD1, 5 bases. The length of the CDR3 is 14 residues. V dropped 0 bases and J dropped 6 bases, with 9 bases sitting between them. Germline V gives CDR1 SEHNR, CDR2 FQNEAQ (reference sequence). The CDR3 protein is CASSLAGDFQPQHF. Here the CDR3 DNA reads TGTGCCAGCAGCTTAGCGGGGGATTTTCAGCCCCAGCATTTT.

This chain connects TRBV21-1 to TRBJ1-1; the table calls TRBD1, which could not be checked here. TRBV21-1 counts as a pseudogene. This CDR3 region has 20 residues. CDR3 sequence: CASSNGLDRTPGRANTEAFF. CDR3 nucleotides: TGTGCCAGCAGCAACGGCCTCGACAGGACACCCGGGCGGGCAAACACTGAAGCTTTCTTT.

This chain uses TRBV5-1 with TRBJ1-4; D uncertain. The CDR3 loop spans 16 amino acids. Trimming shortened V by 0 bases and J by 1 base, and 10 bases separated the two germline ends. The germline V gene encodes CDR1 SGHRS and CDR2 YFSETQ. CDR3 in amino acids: CASSLGVGRTNEKLFF. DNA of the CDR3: TGCGCCAGCAGCTTGGGGGTGGGGAGAACTAATGAAAAACTGTTTTTT.

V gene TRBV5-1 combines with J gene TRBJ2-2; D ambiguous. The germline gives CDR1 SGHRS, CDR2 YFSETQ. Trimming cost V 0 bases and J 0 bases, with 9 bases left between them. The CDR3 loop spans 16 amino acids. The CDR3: CASSLDSQSNTGELFF. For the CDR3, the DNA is TGCGCCAGCAGCTTGGACAGCCAATCGAACACCGGGGAGCTGTTTTTT.

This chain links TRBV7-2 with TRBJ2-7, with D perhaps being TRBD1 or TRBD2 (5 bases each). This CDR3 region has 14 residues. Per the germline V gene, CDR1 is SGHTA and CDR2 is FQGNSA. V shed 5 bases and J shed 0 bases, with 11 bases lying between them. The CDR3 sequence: CASSRDRFSYEQYF. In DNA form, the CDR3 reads TGTGCCAGCAGCCGGGACCGGTTCTCCTACGAGCAGTACTTC.

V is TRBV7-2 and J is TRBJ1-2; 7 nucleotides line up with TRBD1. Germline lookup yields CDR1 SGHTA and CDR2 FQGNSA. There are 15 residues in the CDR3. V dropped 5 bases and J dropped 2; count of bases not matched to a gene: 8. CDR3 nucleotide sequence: TGTGCCAGCAGCACATCCGGGACAGACAACTATGGCTACACCTTC. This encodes CASSTSGTDNYGYTF. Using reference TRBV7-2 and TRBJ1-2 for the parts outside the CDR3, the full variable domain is GAGVSQSPSNKVTEKGKDVELRCDPISGHTALYWYRQSLGQGLEFLIYFQGNSAPDKSGLPSDRFSAERTGGSVSTLTIQRTQQEDSAVYLCASSTSGTDNYGYTFGSGTRLTVV.

The CDR3 DNA reads as TGTGCCAGCAGCCAAGTTGGGCCGCCTAATGAAAAACTGTTTTTT. Amino acids: CASSQVGPPNEKLFF. V is TRBV4-2 and J is TRBJ1-4; unclear D gene. The V gene lost 1 base and the J gene lost 3 bases, with 9 bases spanning the gap. From germline, CDR1 is LGHNA and CDR2 YNFKEQ. There are 15 residues in the CDR3.

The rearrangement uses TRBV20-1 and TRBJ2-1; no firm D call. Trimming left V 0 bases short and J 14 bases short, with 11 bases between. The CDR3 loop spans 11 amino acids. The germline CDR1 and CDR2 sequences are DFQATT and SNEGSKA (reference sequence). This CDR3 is CSARDRQVKFF. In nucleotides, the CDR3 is TGCAGTGCTAGAGATCGGCAGGTAAAGTTCTTC.

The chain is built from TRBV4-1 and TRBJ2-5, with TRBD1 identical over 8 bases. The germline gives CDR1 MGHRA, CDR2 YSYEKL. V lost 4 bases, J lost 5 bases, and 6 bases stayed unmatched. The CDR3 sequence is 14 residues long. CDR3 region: CASSPGGPGETQYF. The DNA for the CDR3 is TGCGCCAGCAGCCCAGGGGGCCCGGGGGAGACCCAGTACTTC.

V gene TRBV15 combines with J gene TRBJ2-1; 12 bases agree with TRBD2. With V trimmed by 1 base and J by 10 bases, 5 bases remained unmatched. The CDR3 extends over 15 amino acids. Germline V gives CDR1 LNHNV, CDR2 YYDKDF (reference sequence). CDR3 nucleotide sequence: TGTGCCACCAGCAGAGCGACTAGCGGGGGTTGGGAGCAGTTCTTC. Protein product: CATSRATSGGWEQFF. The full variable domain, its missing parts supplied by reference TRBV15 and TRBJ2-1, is DAMVIQNPRYQVTQFGKPVTLSCSQTLNHNVMYWYQQKSSQAPKLLFHYYDKDFNNEADTPDNFQSRRPNTSFCFLDIRSPGLGDTAMYLCATSRATSGGWEQFFGPGTRLTVL.

The CDR3 spells CASSQTGGPYNEQFF. The CDR3 DNA sequence: TGTGCCAGCTCACAGACAGGGGGTCCCTACAATGAGCAGTTCTTC. This sequence joins TRBV18 and TRBJ2-1, with 9 bases aligning to TRBD1. V lost 4 bases, J lost 2 bases, and 3 bases stayed unmatched. The germline CDR1 and CDR2 sequences are KGHSH and LQKENI. This CDR3 comprises 15 residues.

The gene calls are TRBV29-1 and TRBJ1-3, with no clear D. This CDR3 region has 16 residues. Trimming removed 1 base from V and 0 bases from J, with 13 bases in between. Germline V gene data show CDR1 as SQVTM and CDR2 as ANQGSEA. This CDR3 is CSVEAPRGSSGNTIYF. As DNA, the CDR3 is TGCAGCGTTGAAGCCCCACGAGGGAGCTCTGGAAACACCATATATTTT.

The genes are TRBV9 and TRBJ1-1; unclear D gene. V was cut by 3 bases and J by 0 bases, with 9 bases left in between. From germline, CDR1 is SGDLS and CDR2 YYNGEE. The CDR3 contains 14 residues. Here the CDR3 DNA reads TGTGCCAGCAGCGCCAGTTACATGAACACTGAAGCTTTCTTT. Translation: CASSASYMNTEAFF.

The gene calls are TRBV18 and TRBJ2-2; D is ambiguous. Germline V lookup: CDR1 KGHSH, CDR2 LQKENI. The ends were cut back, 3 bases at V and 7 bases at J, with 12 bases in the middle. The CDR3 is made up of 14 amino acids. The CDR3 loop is CASSPEGFGGELFF. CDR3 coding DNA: TGTGCCAGCTCACCGGAAGGGTTTGGCGGGGAGCTGTTTTTT.

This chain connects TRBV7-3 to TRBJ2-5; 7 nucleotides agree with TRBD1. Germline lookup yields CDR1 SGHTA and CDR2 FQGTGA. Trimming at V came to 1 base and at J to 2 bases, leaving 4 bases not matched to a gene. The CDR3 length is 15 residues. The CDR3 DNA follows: TGTGCCAGCAGCTTAAATGGGGGACAGCAAGAGACCCAGTACTTC. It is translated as CASSLNGGQQETQYF.

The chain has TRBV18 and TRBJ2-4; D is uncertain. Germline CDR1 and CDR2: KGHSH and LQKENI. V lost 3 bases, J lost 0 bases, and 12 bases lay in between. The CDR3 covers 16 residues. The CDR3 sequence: CASSPPSSLAKNIQYF. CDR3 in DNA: TGTGCCAGCTCACCCCCAAGCTCCTTAGCCAAAAACATTCAGTACTTC.

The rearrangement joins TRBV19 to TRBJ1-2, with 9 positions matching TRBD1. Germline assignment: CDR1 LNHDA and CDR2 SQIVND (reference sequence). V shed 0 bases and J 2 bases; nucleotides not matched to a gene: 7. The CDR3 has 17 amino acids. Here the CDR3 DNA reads TGTGCCAGTAGTATAGATTACGGGACAGGGAAAAACTATGGCTACACCTTC. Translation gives CASSIDYGTGKNYGYTF.

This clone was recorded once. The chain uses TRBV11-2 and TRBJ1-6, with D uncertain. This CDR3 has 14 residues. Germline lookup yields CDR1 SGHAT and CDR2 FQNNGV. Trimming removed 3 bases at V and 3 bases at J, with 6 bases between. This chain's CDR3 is CASSFADYNSPLHF. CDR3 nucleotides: TGTGCCAGCAGCTTCGCGGACTATAATTCACCCCTCCACTTT.